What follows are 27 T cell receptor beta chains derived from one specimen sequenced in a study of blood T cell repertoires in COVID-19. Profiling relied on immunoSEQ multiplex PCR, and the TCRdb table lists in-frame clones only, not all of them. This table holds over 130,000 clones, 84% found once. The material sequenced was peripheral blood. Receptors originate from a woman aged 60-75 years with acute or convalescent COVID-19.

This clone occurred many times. The CDR3 coding sequence is TGTGCCTGGGCCCGGACTCCTTCCTACAATGAGCAGTTCTTC. Protein product: CAWARTPSYNEQFF. The rearrangement uses TRBV30 and TRBJ2-1, with D perhaps TRBD2 (5 bases). Per the germline V gene, CDR1 is GTSNPN and CDR2 is SVGIG (reference sequence). CDR3 length: 14 amino acids. The germline V and J ends were trimmed by 5 bases and 1 base, with 12 bases remaining between them.

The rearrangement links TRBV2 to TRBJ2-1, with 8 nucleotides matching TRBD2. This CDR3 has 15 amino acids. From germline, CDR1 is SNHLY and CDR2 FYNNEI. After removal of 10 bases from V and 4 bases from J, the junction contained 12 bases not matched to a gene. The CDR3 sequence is CATNRGGVRYNEQFF. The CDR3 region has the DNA TGTGCCACCAACCGGGGGGGAGTGAGGTACAATGAGCAGTTCTTC.

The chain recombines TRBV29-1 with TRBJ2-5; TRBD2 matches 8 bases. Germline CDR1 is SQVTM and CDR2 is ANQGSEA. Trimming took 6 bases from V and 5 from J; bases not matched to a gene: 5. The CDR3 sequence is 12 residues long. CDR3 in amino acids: CSVGREGETQYF. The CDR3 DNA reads TGCAGCGTCGGTCGGGAGGGGGAGACCCAGTACTTC.

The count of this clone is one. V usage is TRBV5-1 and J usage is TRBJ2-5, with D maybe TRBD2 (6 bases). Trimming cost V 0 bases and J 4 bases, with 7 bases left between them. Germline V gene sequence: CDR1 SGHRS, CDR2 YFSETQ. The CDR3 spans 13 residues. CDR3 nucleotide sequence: TGCGCCAGCAGCTTGGCGGGGGTAGAGACCCAGTACTTC. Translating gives CASSLAGVETQYF.

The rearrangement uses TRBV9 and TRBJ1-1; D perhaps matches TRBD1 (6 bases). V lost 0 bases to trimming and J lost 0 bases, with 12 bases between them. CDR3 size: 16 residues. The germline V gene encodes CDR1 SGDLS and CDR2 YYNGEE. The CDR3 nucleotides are TGTGCCAGCAGCGTAGCGCCGGGACACCTGAACACTGAAGCTTTCTTT. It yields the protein CASSVAPGHLNTEAFF.

The CDR3 loop reads CASSLDRSSYEQYF. CDR3 DNA sequence: TGTGCCAGCAGCTTGGACCGGTCCTCCTACGAGCAGTACTTC. The chain uses TRBV5-4 and TRBJ2-7, with D unresolved. V dropped 0 bases and J dropped 0 bases, with 7 bases sitting between them. The length of the CDR3 is 14 residues. Germline V CDR1 and CDR2: SGHNT, YYREEE (reference sequence).

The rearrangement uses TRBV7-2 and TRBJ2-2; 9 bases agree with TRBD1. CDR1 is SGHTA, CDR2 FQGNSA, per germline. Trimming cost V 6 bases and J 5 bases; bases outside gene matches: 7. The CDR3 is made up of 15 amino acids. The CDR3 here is CASRGTGRGTGELFF. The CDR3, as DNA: TGTGCCAGCAGGGGGACAGGGCGAGGGACCGGGGAGCTGTTTTTT.

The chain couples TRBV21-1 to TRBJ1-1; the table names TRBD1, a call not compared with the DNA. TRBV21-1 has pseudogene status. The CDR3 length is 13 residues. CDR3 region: CASSMYMNTEAFF. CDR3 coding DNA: TGTGCCAGCAGCATGTACATGAACACTGAAGCTTTCTTT.

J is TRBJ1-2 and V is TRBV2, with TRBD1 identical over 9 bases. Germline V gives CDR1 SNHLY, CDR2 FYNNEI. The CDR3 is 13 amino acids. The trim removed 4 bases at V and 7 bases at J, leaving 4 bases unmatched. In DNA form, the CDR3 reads TGTGCCAGCAGTGGGGACAGGGACTTTGGCTACACCTTC. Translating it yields CASSGDRDFGYTF.

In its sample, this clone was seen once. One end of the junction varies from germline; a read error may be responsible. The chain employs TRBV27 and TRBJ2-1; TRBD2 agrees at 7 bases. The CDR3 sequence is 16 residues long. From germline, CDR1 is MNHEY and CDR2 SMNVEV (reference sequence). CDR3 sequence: CASSLSVGRIYNDQFF. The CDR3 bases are TGTGCCAGCAGTTTAAGTGTCGGGAGGATATACAATGATCAGTTCTTC.

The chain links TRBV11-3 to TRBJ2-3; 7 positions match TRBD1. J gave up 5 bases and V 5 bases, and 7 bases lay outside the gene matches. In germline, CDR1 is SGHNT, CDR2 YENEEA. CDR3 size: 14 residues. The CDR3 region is CASSTGALKDTQYF. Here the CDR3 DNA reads TGTGCCAGCAGCACAGGGGCCTTGAAAGATACGCAGTATTTT.

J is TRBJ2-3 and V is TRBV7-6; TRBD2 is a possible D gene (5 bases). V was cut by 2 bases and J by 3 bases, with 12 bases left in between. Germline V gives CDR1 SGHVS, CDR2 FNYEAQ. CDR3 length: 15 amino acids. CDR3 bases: TGTGCCAGCAGCTTACTCGGGATTACAACAGATACGCAGTATTTT. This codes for CASSLLGITTDTQYF.

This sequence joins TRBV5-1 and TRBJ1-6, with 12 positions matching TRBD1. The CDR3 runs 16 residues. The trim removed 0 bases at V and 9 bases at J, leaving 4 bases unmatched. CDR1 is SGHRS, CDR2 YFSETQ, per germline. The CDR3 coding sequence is TGCGCCAGCAGCTTGGAGGGACAGGGGGCTGGTTCACCCCTCCACTTT. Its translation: CASSLEGQGAGSPLHF.

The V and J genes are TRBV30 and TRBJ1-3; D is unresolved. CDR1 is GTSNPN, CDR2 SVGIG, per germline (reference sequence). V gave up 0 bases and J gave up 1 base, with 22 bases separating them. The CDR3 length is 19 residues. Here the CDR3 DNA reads TGTGCCTGGAGTGTACGCCTGATGCTCCGTCTGAGTTCTGGAAACACCATATATTTT. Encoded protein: CAWSVRLMLRLSSGNTIYF. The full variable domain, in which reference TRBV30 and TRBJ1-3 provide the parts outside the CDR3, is SQTIHQWPATLVQPVGSPLSLECTVEGTSNPNLYWYRQAAGRGLQLLFYSVGIGQISSEVPQNLSASRPQDRQFILSSKKLLLSDSGFYLCAWSVRLMLRLSSGNTIYFGEGSWLTVV.

The CDR3 bases are TGTGCCAGCAGTGAAGCGTCCCCTGACTGGCCCTACGAGCAGTACTTC. Protein: CASSEASPDWPYEQYF. The J gene is TRBJ2-7, the V gene TRBV2; D gene ambiguous. Trimming took off 0 bases at V and 2 bases at J, with 14 bases between the two ends. Germline CDR1 and CDR2: SNHLY and FYNNEI. The CDR3 has 16 residues.

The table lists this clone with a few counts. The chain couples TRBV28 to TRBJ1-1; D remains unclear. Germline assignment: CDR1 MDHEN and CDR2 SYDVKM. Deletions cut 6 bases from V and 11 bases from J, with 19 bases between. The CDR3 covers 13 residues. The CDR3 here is CASSLIGDMWAFF. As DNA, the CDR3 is TGTGCCAGCAGCCTTATCGGTGACATGTGGGCTTTCTTT. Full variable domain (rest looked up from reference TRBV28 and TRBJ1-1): DVKVTQSSRYLVKRTGEKVFLECVQDMDHENMFWYRQDPGLGLRLIYFSYDVKMKEKGDIPEGYSVSREKKERFSLILESASTNQTSMYLCASSLIGDMWAFFGQGTRLTVV.

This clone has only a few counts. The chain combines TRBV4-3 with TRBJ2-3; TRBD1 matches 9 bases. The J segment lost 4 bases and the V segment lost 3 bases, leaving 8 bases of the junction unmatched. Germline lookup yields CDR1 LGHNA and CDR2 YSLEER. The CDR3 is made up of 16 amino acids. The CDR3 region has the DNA TGCGCCAGCAGCCAGGGGACAGGGTATAGCGCAGATACGCAGTATTTT. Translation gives CASSQGTGYSADTQYF.

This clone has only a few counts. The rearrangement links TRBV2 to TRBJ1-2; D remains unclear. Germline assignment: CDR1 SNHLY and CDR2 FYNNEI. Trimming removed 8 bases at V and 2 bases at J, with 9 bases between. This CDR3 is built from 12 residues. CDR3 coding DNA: TGTGCCAGCCAAGCGGACAACTATGGCTACACCTTC. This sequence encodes CASQADNYGYTF. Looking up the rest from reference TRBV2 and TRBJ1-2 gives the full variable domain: EPEVTQTPSHQVTQMGQEVILRCVPISNHLYFYWYRQILGQKVEFLVSFYNNEISEKSEIFDDQFSVERPDGSNFTLKIRSTKLEDSAMYFCASQADNYGYTFGSGTRLTVV.

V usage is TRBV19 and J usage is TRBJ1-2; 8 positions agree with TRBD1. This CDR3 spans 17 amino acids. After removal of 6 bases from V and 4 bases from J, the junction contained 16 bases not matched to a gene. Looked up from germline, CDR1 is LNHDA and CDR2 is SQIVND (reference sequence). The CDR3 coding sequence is TGTGCCAGTAGCGTTGACCCAACGGACAGGGTGGGCTATGGCTACACCTTC. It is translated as CASSVDPTDRVGYGYTF.

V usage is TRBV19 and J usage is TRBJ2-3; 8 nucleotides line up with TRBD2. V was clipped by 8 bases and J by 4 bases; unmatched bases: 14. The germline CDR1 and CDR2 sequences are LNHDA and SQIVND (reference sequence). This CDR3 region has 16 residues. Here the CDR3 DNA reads TGTGCCAGTGGATCGCGGGGGGCTAGCAGGGCAGATACGCAGTATTTT. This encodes CASGSRGASRADTQYF.

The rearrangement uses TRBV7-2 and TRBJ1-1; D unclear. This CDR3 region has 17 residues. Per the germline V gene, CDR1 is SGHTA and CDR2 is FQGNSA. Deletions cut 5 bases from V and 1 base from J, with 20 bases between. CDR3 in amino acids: CASSLMAVGNGNTEAFF. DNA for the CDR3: TGTGCCAGCAGCCTAATGGCGGTGGGTAACGGGAACACTGAAGCTTTCTTT.

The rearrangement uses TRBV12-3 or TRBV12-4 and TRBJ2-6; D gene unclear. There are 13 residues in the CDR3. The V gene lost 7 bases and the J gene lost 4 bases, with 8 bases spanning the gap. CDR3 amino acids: CASKNTGANVLTF. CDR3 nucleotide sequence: TGTGCCAGCAAGAACACGGGGGCCAACGTCCTGACTTTC.

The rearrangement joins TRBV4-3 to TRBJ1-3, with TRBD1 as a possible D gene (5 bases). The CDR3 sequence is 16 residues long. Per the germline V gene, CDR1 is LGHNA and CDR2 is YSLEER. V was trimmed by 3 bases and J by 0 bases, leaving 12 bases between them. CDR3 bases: TGCGCCAGCAGCCAGGATTCGACAGCCTCTGGAAACACCATATATTTT. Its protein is CASSQDSTASGNTIYF.

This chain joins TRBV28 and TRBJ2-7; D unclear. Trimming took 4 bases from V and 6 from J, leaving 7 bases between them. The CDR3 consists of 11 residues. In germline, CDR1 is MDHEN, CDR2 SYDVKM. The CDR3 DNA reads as TGTGCCAGCAGTTCGCGGTCCGAGCAGTACTTC. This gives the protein CASSSRSEQYF.

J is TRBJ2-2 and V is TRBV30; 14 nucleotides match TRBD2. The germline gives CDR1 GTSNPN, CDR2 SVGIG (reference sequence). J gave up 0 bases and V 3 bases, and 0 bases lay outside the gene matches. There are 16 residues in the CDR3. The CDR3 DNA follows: TGTGCCTGGAGGGGACTAGCGGGAGCGAACACCGGGGAGCTGTTTTTT. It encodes CAWRGLAGANTGELFF.

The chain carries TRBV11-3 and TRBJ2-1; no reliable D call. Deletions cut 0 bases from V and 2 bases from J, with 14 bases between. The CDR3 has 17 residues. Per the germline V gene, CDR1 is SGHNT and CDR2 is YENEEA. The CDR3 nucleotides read TGTGCCAGCAGCTTAGATAGGCAGCGACGGGCCTACAATGAGCAGTTCTTC. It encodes CASSLDRQRRAYNEQFF.

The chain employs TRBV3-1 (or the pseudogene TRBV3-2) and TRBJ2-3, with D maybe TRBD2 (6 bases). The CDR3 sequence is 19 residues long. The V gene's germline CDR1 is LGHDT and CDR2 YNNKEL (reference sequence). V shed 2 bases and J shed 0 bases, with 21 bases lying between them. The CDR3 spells CASSQTPGLLAYSTDTQYF. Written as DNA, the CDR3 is TGTGCCAGCAGCCAAACGCCGGGACTTCTCGCCTATAGCACAGATACGCAGTATTTT.